A selection of T cell receptor beta chains follows, all from one sample in a study of shared clonotypes between healthy human individuals. Sequencing was performed with immunoSEQ multiplex PCR; in TCRdb, only in-frame clones are kept and a portion is missing. Of approximately 640,000 clones listed, 60% to 80% were seen once; the top ten hold 1.8%. The source material was memory CD4+ T cells sorted from blood. These receptors originate from a woman in her 30s in good health. CDR3s include the opening cysteine and the closing phenylalanine or tryptophan. D genes are given only for firm matches. Only some rows state a clone size, as once, few, many or a class for expanded clones.

15,TRBJ2-2,NA,NA,TRBV28,CASTLEGTRTGELFF,TGTGCCAGCACCCTCGAGGGTACGCGGACCGGGGAGCTGTTTTTT
14,TRBJ2-2,NA,NA,TRBV19,CASSRRGGTGELFF,TGTGCCAGTTCTCGTCGGGGAGGCACCGGGGAGCTGTTTTTT
14,TRBJ1-1,NA,TRBD1,TRBV5-6,CASSDSGQLTEAFF,TGTGCCAGCAGCGACTCGGGACAGTTGACTGAAGCTTTCTTT
12,TRBJ2-7,NA,NA,TRBV2,CASRPGTYEQYF,TGTGCCAGCAGACCCGGGACTTATGAGCAGTACTTC
14,TRBJ2-7,NA,TRBD2,TRBV6-6,CASTAEREYHEQYF,TGTGCCAGCACCGCGGAGCGGGAGTACCACGAGCAGTACTTC
15,TRBJ2-2,few,NA,TRBV6-6,CASSGQGLNTGELFF,TGTGCCAGCAGTGGTCAGGGACTGAACACCGGGGAGCTGTTTTTT
13,TRBJ2-5,once,NA,TRBV15,CATSRRIQETQYF,TGTGCCACCAGCAGGCGGATCCAAGAGACCCAGTACTTC
15,TRBJ2-7,NA,TRBD2,TRBV27,CASSLGAGWSYEQYF,TGTGCCAGCAGTTTAGGAGCGGGATGGTCCTACGAGCAGTACTTC
14,TRBJ1-5,few,NA,TRBV6-5,CASSYRSGSQPQHF,TGTGCCAGCAGTTACAGATCAGGTAGTCAGCCCCAGCATTTT
16,TRBJ2-1,NA,NA,TRBV5-1,CASSLTRASSYNEQFF,TGCGCCAGCAGCTTGACTCGGGCTAGCTCCTACAATGAGCAGTTCTTC
18,TRBJ1-1,NA,NA,TRBV7-9,CASSLELVYGGASTEAFF,TGTGCCAGCAGCTTAGAATTGGTTTACGGGGGGGCCTCCACTGAAGCTTTCTTT
12,TRBJ2-7,NA,NA,TRBV9,CASSPSSYEQYF,TGTGCCAGCAGCCCGAGCTCCTACGAGCAGTACTTC
17,TRBJ2-5,NA,TRBD2,TRBV28,CASSSGLAGVLGETQYF,TGTGCCAGCAGCTCGGGACTAGCGGGAGTATTGGGAGAGACCCAGTACTTC
15,TRBJ1-2,many,NA,TRBV7-2,CASSPRGEGGYGYTF,TGTGCCAGCAGCCCCCGAGGGGAAGGGGGCTATGGCTACACCTTC
15,TRBJ2-2,NA,NA,TRBV7-3,CASSPRGGGTGELFF,TGTGCCAGCAGCCCCCGAGGAGGGGGAACCGGGGAGCTGTTTTTT
14,TRBJ2-1,NA,TRBD2,TRBV5-1,CASSLTSGYNEQFF,TGCGCCAGCAGCTTGACTAGCGGTTACAATGAGCAGTTCTTC
15,TRBJ2-3,NA,NA,TRBV5-1,CASKPGAASTDTQYF,TGCGCCAGCAAGCCAGGCGCGGCTAGCACAGATACGCAGTATTTT
13,TRBJ1-5,many,NA,TRBV5-6,CASSKQENQPQHF,TGTGCCAGCAGCAAACAGGAGAATCAGCCCCAGCATTTT
15,TRBJ2-5,once,TRBD1,TRBV7-9,CASSPMGQTQETQYF,TGTGCCAGCAGCCCAATGGGACAGACTCAAGAGACCCAGTACTTC
13,TRBJ2-7,once,TRBD2,TRBV28,CASRGEGFNEQYF,TGTGCCAGCAGGGGGGAGGGATTCAACGAGCAGTACTTC
16,TRBJ2-7,NA,NA,TRBV9,CASSVGPASPTYEQYF,TGTGCCAGCAGCGTAGGCCCCGCAAGCCCCACCTACGAGCAGTACTTC
16,TRBJ2-7,NA,NA,TRBV28,CASTPYFSSIPSEQYF,TGTGCCAGCACCCCTTACTTCAGCTCCATCCCTAGCGAGCAGTACTTC
16,TRBJ2-1,NA,TRBD2,TRBV27,CASSPAGGHLVNEQFF,TGTGCCAGCAGTCCAGCGGGAGGTCACCTAGTGAATGAGCAGTTCTTC
14,TRBJ1-4,NA,NA,TRBV7-2,CASSLESTNEKLFF,TGTGCCAGCAGCTTAGAGTCCACTAATGAAAAACTGTTTTTT
15,TRBJ2-1,NA,TRBD2,TRBV7-9,CASSPGLAGVNEQFF,TGTGCCAGCAGTCCCGGACTAGCGGGAGTCAATGAGCAGTTCTTC
13,TRBJ2-7,NA,NA,TRBV7-8,CASSRIEGYEQYF,TGTGCCAGCAGTCGTATCGAGGGCTACGAGCAGTACTTC
15,TRBJ2-7,NA,NA,TRBV4-2,CASSKDRDGAYEQYF,TGTGCCAGCAGCAAAGACCGGGACGGAGCCTACGAGCAGTACTTC
14,TRBJ2-7,NA,NA,TRBV10-3,CAIRGVSNNGEQYF,TGTGCCATCAGGGGGGTGTCTAACAATGGCGAGCAGTACTTC
13,TRBJ2-7,NA,TRBD1,TRBV10-3,CAIGGQDSYEQYF,TGTGCCATCGGGGGACAGGACTCCTACGAGCAGTACTTC
14,TRBJ2-1,NA,TRBD2,TRBV9,CASSVQLAGGVQFF,TGTGCCAGCAGCGTACAACTAGCGGGAGGAGTGCAGTTCTTC
15,TRBJ1-3,many,TRBD1,TRBV5-1,CASSHQGGSGNTIYF,TGCGCCAGCAGCCATCAGGGGGGATCTGGAAACACCATATATTTT
13,TRBJ1-3,NA,NA,TRBV7-7,CASSRDSGNTIYF,TGTGCCAGCAGTCGTGACTCTGGAAACACCATATATTTT
14,TRBJ1-5,NA,NA,TRBV6-6,CASSYRGVGQPQHF,TGTGCCAGCAGTTATAGGGGTGTGGGTCAGCCCCAGCATTTT
15,TRBJ1-5,NA,NA,TRBV5-4,CASSITGLDNQPQHF,TGTGCCAGCAGCATTACCGGACTGGACAATCAGCCCCAGCATTTT
14,TRBJ1-1,NA,NA,TRBV10-3,CAISESTANTEAFF,TGTGCCATCAGTGAGTCGACAGCGAACACTGAAGCTTTCTTT
15,TRBJ2-1,NA,TRBD2,TRBV9,CASSVVAGGRNEQFF,TGTGCCAGCAGCGTAGTGGCGGGAGGGCGGAATGAGCAGTTCTTC
15,TRBJ2-2,NA,NA,TRBV5-1,CASSSGDSDTGELFF,TGCGCCAGCAGCTCAGGGGACTCTGACACCGGGGAGCTGTTTTTT
15,TRBJ2-2,NA,TRBD1,TRBV9,CASSVQGANTGELFF,TGTGCCAGCAGCGTACAGGGGGCGAACACCGGGGAGCTGTTTTTT
14,TRBJ2-1,NA,NA,TRBV7-8,CASTRDWAYNEQFF,TGTGCCAGCACCCGGGACTGGGCCTACAATGAGCAGTTCTTC
14,TRBJ2-7,NA,TRBD2,TRBV7-9,CASSLGPWRGEQYF,TGTGCCAGCAGCTTAGGCCCTTGGCGGGGGGAGCAGTACTTC
15,TRBJ2-1,NA,TRBD1,TRBV7-3,CASSNGQGSGDEQFF,TGTGCCAGCAGCAACGGACAGGGGTCGGGCGATGAGCAGTTCTTC
20,TRBJ2-1,NA,TRBD2,TRBV27,CASSFSRTSGRLSSYNEQFF,TGTGCCAGCAGTTTCTCCCGGACTAGCGGGAGGCTAAGCTCCTACAATGAGCAGTTCTTC
19,TRBJ1-1,once,TRBD1,TRBV5-1,CASSATRDRVRWPLGEAFF,TGCGCCAGCAGCGCAACCCGGGACAGGGTAAGATGGCCTCTGGGTGAAGCTTTCTTT
14,TRBJ1-3,NA,NA,TRBV19,CASSMAVRGNTIYF,TGTGCCAGTAGTATGGCGGTAAGAGGAAACACCATATATTTT
12,TRBJ2-7,NA,NA,TRBV5-1,CASSPRGDEQYF,TGCGCCAGCAGCCCTCGGGGTGACGAGCAGTACTTC
14,TRBJ1-5,NA,NA,TRBV5-5,CASSLASESQPQHF,TGTGCCAGCAGCTTGGCTTCGGAAAGTCAGCCCCAGCATTTT
16,TRBJ2-7,many,TRBD2,TRBV10-3,CAISNPGVSGAYEQYF,TGTGCCATCAGTAACCCCGGCGTTAGCGGGGCCTACGAGCAGTACTTC
13,TRBJ2-1,once,NA,TRBV5-6,CASSLSSTYEQFF,TGTGCCAGCAGCTTGAGTAGCACCTATGAGCAGTTCTTC
12,TRBJ2-3,NA,NA,TRBV6-6,CASKIDTDTQYF,TGTGCCAGCAAAATAGATACAGATACGCAGTATTTT
12,TRBJ2-2,NA,NA,TRBV6-6,CASSSNEGELFF,TGTGCCAGCAGTTCTAATGAGGGGGAGCTGTTTTTT
13,TRBJ1-2,NA,TRBD1,TRBV28,CAGTDRETYGYTF,TGTGCCGGCACAGACAGGGAGACGTATGGCTACACCTTC
14,TRBJ2-1,NA,NA,TRBV11-3,CASSLGRASSSQFF,TGTGCCAGCAGCTTAGGCCGGGCTTCATCGTCGCAATTCTTC
16,TRBJ2-5,NA,NA,TRBV25-1,CASSEGNRVGQETQYF,TGTGCCAGCAGTGAAGGGAACAGGGTAGGCCAAGAGACCCAGTACTTC
13,TRBJ1-5,NA,NA,TRBV9,CASSPLPGQPQHF,TGTGCCAGCAGCCCGCTGCCGGGGCAGCCCCAGCATTTT
16,TRBJ2-7,NA,TRBD1,TRBV2,CASRGSEGQGRYEQYF,TGTGCCAGCAGAGGGAGTGAGGGACAGGGACGTTACGAGCAGTACTTC
15,TRBJ2-7,NA,NA,TRBV7-2,CASRPPTNRGATQYF,TGTGCCAGCAGGCCCCCGACTAACCGGGGCGCCACCCAGTACTTC
15,TRBJ2-2,NA,NA,TRBV5-1,CASSLGQDGTGELFF,TGCGCCAGCAGCTTGGGTCAGGACGGCACCGGGGAGCTGTTTTTT
15,TRBJ1-2,NA,NA,TRBV4-2,CASSLYSVRNYGYTF,TGTGCCAGCAGCTTGTATAGCGTCAGAAACTATGGCTACACCTTC
14,TRBJ1-3,many,NA,TRBV5-1,CASSLGTAGNTIYF,TGCGCCAGCAGCTTGGGTACCGCTGGAAACACCATATATTTT